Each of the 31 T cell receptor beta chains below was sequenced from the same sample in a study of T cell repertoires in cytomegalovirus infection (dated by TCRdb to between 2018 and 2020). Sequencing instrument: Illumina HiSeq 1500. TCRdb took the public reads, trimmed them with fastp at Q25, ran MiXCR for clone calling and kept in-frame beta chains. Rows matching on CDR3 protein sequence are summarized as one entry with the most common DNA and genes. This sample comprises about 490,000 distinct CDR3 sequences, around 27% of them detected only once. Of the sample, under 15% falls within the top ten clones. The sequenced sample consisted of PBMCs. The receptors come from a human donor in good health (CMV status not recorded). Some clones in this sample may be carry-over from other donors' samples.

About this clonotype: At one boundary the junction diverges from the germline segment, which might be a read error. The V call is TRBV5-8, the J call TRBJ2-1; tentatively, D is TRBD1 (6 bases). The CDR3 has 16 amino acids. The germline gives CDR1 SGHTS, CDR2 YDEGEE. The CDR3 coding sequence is TGTGCCAGCACCATGGGGACAATCCTGGGGTACAATGACCAGTTCTTC. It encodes CASTMGTILGYNDQFF.

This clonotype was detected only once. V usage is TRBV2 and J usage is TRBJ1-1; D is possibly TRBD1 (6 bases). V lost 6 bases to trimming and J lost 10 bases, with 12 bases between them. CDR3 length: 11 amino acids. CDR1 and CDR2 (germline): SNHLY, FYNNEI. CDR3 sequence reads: CASRPDSGAFF. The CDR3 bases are TGTGCCAGCAGACCGGACAGCGGAGCTTTCTTT.

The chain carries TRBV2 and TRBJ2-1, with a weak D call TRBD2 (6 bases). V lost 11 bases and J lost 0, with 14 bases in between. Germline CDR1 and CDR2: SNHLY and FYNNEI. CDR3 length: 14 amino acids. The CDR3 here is CACCGTGSYNEQFF. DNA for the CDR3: TGTGCCTGTTGCGGGACCGGCTCCTACAATGAGCAGTTCTTC.

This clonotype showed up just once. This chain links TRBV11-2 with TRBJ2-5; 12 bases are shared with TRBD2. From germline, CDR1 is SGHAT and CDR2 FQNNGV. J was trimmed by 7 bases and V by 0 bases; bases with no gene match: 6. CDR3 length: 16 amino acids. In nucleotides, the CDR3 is TGTGCCAGCAGCTTAGATCTAGCGGGAGGGACCGGGACCCAGTACTTC. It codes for CASSLDLAGGTGTQYF.

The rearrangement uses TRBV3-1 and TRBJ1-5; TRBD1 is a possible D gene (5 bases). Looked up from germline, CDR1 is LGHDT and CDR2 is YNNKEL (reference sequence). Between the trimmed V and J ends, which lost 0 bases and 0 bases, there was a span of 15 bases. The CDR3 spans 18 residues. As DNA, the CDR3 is TGTGCCAGCAGCCAAGAACGTGGACACGGTTATAGCAATCAGCCCCAGCATTTT. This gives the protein CASSQERGHGYSNQPQHF.

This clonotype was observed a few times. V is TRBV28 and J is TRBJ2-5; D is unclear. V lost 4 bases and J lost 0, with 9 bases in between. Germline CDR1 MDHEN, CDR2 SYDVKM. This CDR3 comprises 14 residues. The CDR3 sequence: CASSSGLDQETQYF. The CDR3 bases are TGTGCCAGCAGTTCGGGCCTCGACCAAGAGACCCAGTACTTC. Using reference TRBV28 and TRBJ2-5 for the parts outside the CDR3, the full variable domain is DVKVTQSSRYLVKRTGEKVFLECVQDMDHENMFWYRQDPGLGLRLIYFSYDVKMKEKGDIPEGYSVSREKKERFSLILESASTNQTSMYLCASSSGLDQETQYFGPGTRLLVL.

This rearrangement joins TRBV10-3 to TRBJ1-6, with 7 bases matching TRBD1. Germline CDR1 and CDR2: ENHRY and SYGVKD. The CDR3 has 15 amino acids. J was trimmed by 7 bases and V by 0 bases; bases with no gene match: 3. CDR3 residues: CAISESPGGNSPLHF. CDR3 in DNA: TGTGCCATCAGTGAGTCCCCAGGGGGAAATTCACCCCTCCACTTT.

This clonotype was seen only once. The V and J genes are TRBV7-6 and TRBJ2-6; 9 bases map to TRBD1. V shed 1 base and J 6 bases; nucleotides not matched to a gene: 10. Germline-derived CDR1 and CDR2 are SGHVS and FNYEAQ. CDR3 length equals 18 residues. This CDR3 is CASSLGGTGLAAANVLTF. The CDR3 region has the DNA TGTGCCAGCAGCTTAGGAGGGACAGGGTTAGCTGCGGCCAACGTCCTGACTTTC.

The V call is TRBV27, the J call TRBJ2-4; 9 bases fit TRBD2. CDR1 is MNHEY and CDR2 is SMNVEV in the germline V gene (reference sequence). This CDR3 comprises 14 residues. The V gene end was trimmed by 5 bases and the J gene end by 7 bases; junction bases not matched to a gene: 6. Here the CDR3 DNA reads TGTGCCAGCAGTGGCGGACTAGCGCCCAACATTCAGTACTTC. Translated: CASSGGLAPNIQYF.

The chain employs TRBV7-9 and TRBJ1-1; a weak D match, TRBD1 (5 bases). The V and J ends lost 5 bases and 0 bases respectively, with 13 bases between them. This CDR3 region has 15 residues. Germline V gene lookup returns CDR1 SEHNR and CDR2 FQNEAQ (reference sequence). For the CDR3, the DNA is TGTGCCAGCAGCACGGATGCGGGACTGAACACTGAAGCTTTCTTT. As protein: CASSTDAGLNTEAFF.

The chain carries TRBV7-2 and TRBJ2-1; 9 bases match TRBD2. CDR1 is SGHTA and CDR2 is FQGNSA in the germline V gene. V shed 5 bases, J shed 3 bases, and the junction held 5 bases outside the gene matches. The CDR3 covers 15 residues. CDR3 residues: CASSTGLAIYNEQFF. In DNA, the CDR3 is TGTGCCAGCAGCACCGGACTAGCGATCTACAATGAGCAGTTCTTC.

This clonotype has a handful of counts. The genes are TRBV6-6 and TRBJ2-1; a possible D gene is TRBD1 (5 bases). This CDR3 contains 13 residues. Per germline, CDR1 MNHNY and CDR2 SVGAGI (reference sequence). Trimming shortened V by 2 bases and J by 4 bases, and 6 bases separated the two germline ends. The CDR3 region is CASSYRTYNEQFF. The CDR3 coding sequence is TGTGCCAGCAGTTACAGGACATACAATGAGCAGTTCTTC.

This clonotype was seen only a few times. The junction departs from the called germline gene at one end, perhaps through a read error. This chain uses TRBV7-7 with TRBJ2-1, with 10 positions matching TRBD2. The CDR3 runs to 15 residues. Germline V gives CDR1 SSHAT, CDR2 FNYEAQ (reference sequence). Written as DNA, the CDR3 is TGTGCTAGCAGCTCTAGCGGGAGTATCGGGAATGAGCAGTTCTTC. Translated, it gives CASSSSGSIGNEQFF. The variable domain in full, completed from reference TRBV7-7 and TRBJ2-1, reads GAGVSQSPRYKVTKRGQDVTLRCDPISSHATLYWYQQALGQGPEFLTYFNYEAQPDKSGLPSDRFSAERPEGSISTLTIQRTEQRDSAMYRCASSSSGSIGNEQFFGPGTRLTVL.

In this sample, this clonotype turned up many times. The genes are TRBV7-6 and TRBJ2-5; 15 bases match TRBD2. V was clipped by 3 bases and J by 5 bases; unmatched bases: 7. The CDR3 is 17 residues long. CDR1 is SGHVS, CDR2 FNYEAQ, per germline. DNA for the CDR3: TGTGCCAGCAGCTTTCTAGGACTAGCGGGAGGGCTGGAGACCCAGTACTTC. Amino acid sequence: CASSFLGLAGGLETQYF.

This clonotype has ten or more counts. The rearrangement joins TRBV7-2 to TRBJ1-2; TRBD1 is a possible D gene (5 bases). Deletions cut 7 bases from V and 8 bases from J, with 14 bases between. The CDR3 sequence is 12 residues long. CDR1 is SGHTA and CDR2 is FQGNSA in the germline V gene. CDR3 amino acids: CASKRTGGGYTF. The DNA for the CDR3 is TGTGCCAGCAAACGAACAGGAGGGGGCTACACCTTC.

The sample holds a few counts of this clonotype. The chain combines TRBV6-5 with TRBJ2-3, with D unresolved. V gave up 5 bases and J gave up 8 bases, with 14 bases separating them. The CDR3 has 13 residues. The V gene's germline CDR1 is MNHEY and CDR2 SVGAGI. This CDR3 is CASSPGPIGTQYF. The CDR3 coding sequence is TGTGCCAGCAGTCCGGGCCCTATTGGTACGCAGTATTTT.

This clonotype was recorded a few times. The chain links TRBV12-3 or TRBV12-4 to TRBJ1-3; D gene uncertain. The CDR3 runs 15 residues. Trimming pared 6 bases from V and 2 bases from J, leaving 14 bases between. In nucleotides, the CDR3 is TGTGCCAGCAGCGCGGGCGTGGGGACTGGAAACACCATATATTTT. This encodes CASSAGVGTGNTIYF.

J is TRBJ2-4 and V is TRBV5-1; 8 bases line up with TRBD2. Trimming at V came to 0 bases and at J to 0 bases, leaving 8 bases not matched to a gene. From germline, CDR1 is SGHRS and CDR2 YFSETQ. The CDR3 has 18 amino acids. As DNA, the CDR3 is TGCGCCAGCAGCTTGGTAGCTAGCGGGCGGACAGCCAAAAACATTCAGTACTTC. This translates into CASSLVASGRTAKNIQYF.

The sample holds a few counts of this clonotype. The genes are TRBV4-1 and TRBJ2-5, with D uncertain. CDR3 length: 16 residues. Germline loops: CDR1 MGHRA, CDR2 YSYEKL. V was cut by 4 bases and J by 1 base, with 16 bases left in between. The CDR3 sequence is CASSPPPRWSQETQYF. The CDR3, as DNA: TGCGCCAGCAGCCCCCCACCCAGGTGGTCCCAAGAGACCCAGTACTTC.

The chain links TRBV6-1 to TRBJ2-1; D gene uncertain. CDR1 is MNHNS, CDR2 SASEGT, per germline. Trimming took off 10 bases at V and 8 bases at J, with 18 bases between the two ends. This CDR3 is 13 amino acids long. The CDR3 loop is CATHKTPGDEQFF. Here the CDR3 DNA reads TGTGCCACCCACAAGACACCCGGCGATGAGCAGTTCTTC.

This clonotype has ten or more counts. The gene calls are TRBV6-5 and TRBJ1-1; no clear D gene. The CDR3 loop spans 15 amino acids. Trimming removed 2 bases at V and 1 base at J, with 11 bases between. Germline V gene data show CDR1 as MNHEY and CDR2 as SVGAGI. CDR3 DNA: TGTGCCAGCAGTTACCGGGCCAGCAAGAACACTGAAGCTTTCTTT. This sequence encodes CASSYRASKNTEAFF.

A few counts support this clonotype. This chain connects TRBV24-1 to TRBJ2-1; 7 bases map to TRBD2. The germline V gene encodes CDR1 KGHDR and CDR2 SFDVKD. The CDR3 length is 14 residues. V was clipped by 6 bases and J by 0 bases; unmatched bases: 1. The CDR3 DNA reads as TGTGCCACCAGTCGCGGGAGCTCCTACAATGAGCAGTTCTTC. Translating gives CATSRGSSYNEQFF.

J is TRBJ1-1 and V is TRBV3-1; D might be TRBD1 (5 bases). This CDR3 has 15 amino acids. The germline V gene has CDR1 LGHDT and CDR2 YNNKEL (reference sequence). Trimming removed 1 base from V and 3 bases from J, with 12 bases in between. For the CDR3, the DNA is TGTGCCAGCAGCCAAGGATGGGGGGTGGACACTGAAGCTTTCTTT. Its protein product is CASSQGWGVDTEAFF.

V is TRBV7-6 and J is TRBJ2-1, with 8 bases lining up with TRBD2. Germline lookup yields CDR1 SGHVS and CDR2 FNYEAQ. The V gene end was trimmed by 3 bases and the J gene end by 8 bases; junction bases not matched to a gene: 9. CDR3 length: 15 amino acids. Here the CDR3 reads CASSLKAGGIDEQFF. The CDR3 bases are TGTGCCAGCAGCTTGAAGGCGGGAGGAATCGATGAGCAGTTCTTC.

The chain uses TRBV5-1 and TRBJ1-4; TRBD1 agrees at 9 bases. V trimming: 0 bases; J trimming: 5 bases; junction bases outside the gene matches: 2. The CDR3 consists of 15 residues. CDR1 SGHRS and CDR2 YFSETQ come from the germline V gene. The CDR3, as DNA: TGCGCCAGCAGCTTGGTCGGGACAGGGAATGAAAAACTGTTTTTT. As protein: CASSLVGTGNEKLFF.

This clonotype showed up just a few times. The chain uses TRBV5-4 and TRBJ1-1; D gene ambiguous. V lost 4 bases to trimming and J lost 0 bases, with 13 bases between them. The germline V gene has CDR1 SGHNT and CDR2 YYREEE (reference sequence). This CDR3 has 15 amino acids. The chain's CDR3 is CASSPIGGLNTEAFF. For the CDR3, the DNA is TGTGCCAGCAGCCCTATTGGTGGTCTGAACACTGAAGCTTTCTTT.

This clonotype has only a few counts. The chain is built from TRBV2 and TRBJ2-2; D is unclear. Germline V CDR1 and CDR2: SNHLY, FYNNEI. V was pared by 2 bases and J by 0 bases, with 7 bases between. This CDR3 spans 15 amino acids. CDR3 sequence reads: CASSEWATNTGELFF. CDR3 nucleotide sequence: TGTGCCAGCAGTGAATGGGCCACGAACACCGGGGAGCTGTTTTTT.

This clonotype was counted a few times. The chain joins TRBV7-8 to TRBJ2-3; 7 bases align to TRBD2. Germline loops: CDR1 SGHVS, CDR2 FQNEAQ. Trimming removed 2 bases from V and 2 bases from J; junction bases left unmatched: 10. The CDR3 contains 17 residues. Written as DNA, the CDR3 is TGTGCCAGCAGCTTATTGAAGGGCGGGAGCCTCACAGATACGCAGTATTTT. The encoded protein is CASSLLKGGSLTDTQYF.

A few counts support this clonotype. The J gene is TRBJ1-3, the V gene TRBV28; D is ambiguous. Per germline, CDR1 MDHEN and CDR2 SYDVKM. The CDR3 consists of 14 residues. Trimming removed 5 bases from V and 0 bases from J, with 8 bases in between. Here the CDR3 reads CASSPRTSGNTIYF. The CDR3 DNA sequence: TGTGCCAGCAGTCCCCGGACCTCTGGAAACACCATATATTTT.

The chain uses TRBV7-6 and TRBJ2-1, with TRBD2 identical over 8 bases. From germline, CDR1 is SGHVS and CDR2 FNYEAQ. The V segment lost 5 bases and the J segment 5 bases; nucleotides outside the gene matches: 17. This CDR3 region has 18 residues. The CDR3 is CASSHGEDLSGRDNEQFF. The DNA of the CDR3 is TGTGCCAGCAGCCACGGGGAGGACCTGAGCGGGAGAGACAATGAGCAGTTCTTC. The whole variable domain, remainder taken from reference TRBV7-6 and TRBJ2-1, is GAGVSQSPRYKVTKRGQDVALRCDPISGHVSLYWYRQALGQGPEFLTYFNYEAQQDKSGLPNDRFSAERPEGSISTLTIQRTEQRDSAMYRCASSHGEDLSGRDNEQFFGPGTRLTVL.

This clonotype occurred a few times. In DNA, the CDR3 is TGTGCCACCCTGGAGATGGCTGAAGCTTTCTTT. Translated, it gives CATLEMAEAFF. The rearrangement uses TRBV6-2 or TRBV6-3 and TRBJ1-1; D gene ambiguous. Deletions cut 10 bases from V and 6 bases from J, with 12 bases between. CDR3 size: 11 residues. Germline CDR1 is MNHEY and CDR2 is SVGEGT.